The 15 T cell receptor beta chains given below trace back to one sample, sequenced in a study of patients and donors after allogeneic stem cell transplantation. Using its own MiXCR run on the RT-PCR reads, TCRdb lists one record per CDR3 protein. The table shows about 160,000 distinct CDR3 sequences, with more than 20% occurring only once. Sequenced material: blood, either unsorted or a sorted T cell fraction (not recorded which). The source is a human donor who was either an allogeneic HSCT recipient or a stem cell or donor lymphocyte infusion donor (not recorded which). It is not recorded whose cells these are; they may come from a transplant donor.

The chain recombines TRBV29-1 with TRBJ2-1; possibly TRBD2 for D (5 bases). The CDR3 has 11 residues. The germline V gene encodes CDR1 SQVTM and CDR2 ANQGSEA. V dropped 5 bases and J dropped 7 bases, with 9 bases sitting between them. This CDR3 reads CSVSGRNEQFF. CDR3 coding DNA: TGCAGCGTTAGTGGGAGAAATGAGCAGTTCTTC.

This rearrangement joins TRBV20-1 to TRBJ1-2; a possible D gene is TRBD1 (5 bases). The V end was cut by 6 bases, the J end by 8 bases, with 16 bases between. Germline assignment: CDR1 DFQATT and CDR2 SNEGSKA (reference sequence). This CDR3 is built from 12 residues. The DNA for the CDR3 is TGCAGTGCCCAGCAGGGAATTACGGGCTACACCTTC. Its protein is CSAQQGITGYTF.

For the CDR3, the DNA is TGTGCCAGCAGTGAACGTGGACTACCTATCGGGGAGCTGTTTTTT. As protein: CASSERGLPIGELFF. The rearrangement uses TRBV6-1 and TRBJ2-2; TRBD2 is a possible D gene (6 bases). Trimming stripped 2 bases from V and 7 bases from J, with 14 bases between. This CDR3 comprises 15 residues. Germline CDR1 is MNHNS and CDR2 is SASEGT.

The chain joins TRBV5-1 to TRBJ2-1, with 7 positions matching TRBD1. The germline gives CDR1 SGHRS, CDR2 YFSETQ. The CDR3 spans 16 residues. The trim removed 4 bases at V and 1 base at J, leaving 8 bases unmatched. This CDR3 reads CASSGNRGESYNEQFF. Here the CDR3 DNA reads TGCGCCAGCAGCGGGAACAGGGGAGAATCCTACAATGAGCAGTTCTTC.

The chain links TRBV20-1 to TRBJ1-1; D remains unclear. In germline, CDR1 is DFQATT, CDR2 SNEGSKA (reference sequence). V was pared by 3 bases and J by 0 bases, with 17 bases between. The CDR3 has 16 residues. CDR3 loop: CSASSGAPDMNTEAFF. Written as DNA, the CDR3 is TGCAGTGCTAGTAGCGGAGCACCCGATATGAACACTGAAGCTTTCTTT.

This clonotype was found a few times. CDR3 in amino acids: CSARVRGGGYTF. Written as DNA, the CDR3 is TGCAGTGCTAGAGTGAGGGGGGGTGGCTACACCTTC. The chain carries TRBV20-1 and TRBJ1-2, with D possibly TRBD1 on 6 matching bases. Germline CDR1 is DFQATT and CDR2 is SNEGSKA (reference sequence). The CDR3 has 12 amino acids. V was pared by 1 base and J by 7 bases, with 10 bases between.

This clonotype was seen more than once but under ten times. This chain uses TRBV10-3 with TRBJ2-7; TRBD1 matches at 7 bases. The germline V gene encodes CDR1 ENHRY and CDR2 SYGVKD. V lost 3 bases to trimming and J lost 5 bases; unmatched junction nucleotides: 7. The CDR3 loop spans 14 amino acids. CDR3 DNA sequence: TGTGCCATCAGTGAAGAACAGGGGCTCGACGAGCAGTACTTC. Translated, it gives CAISEEQGLDEQYF.

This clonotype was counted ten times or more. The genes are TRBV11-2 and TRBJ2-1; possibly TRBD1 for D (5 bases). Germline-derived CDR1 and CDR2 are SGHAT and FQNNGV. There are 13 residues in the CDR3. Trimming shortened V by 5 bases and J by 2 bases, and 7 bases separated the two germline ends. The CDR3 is CASSTGPYNEQFF. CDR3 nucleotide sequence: TGTGCCAGCAGCACAGGACCCTACAATGAGCAGTTCTTC.

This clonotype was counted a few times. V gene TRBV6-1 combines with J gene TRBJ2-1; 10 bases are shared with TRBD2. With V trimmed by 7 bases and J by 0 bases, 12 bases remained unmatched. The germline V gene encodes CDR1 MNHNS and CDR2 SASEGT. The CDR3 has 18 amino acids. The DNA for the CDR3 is TGTGCCAGCACCCCCAATGGACTAGCGGACATCTCCTACAATGAGCAGTTCTTC. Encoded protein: CASTPNGLADISYNEQFF.

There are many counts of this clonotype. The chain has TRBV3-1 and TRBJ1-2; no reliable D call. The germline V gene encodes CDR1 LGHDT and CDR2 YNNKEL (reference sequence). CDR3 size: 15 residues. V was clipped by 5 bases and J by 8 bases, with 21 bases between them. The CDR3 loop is CASSEPGITRKGYTF. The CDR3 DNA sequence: TGTGCCAGCAGCGAACCCGGGATAACACGGAAGGGCTACACCTTC.

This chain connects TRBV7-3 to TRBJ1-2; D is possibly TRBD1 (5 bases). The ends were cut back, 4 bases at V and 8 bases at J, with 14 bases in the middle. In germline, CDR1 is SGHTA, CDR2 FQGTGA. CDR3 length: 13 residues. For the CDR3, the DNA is TGTGCCAGCAGCTCTATCCCAGGGAGGGGCTACACCTTC. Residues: CASSSIPGRGYTF. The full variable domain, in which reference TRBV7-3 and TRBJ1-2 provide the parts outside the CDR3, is GAGVSQTPSNKVTEKGKYVELRCDPISGHTALYWYRQSLGQGPEFLIYFQGTGAADDSGLPNDRFFAVRPEGSVSTLKIQRTERGDSAVYLCASSSIPGRGYTFGSGTRLTVV.

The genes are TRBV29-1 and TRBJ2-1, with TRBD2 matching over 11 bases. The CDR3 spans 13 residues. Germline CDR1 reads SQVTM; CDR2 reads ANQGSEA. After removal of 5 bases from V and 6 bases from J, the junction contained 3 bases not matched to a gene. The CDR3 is CSVFSGRANEQFF. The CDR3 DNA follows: TGCAGCGTTTTTAGCGGGAGGGCCAATGAGCAGTTCTTC.

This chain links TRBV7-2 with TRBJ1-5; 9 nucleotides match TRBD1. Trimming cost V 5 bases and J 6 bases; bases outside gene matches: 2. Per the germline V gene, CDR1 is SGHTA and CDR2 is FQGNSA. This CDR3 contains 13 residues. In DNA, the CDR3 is TGTGCCAGCAGCACGGGACAGGGTCAGCCCCAGCATTTT. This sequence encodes CASSTGQGQPQHF.

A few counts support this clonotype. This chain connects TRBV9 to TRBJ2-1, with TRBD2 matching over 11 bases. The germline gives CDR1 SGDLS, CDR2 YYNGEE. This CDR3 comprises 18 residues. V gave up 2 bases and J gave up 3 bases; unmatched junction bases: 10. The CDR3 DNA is TGTGCCAGCAGCGTTACCGGCTCCGGGACTAGCGGCTACAATGAGCAGTTCTTC. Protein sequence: CASSVTGSGTSGYNEQFF.

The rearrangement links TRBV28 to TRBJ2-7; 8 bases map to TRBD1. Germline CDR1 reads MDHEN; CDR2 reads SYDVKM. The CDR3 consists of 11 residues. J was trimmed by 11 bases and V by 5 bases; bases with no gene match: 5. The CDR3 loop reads CASSRGQGEYF. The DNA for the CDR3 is TGTGCCAGCAGTCGTGGACAGGGAGAGTACTTC.